Below are 26 T cell receptor beta chains sequenced from a single sample in a study of vaccination effects on CD4 cells after COVID-19. For these TCRs, the target antigens are not known. Here immunoSEQ multiplex PCR was the method, and the copy in TCRdb shows in-frame clones only, minus some. Among 70,000 or so clones listed, roughly two thirds were seen once. Expansion with viral peptide pools was applied to antigen-specific CD4+ T cells by the ViraFEST assay prior to sequencing. Isolation of CD4+ T cells took place after about 10 days of culture. The person acquired a PCR-confirmed SARS-CoV-2 infection between March and December 2020. This sample comprised CD4+ T cells from PBMCs cultured with HIV peptides, obtained before COVID-19 vaccination. Subset described: HIV-1 Nef peptide pool negative control/reference culture. These receptors were collected from a human donor who had a prior SARS-CoV-2 infection.

V gene TRBV5-4 combines with J gene TRBJ1-2; D possibly corresponds to TRBD1 (5 bases). CDR3 size: 15 residues. Between the trimmed V and J ends, which lost 4 bases and 4 bases, there was a span of 17 bases. Germline CDR1 and CDR2: SGHNT and YYREEE (reference sequence). In DNA form, the CDR3 reads TGTGCCAGCAGCGGTGGTAGGGGTCGGGGCTATGGCTACACCTTC. Residues: CASSGGRGRGYGYTF.

V is TRBV9 and J is TRBJ2-3; no reliable D call. CDR3 size: 13 residues. Trimming pared 3 bases from V and 2 bases from J, leaving 7 bases between. The germline CDR1 and CDR2 sequences are SGDLS and YYNGEE. The CDR3 DNA reads TGTGCCAGCAGCGGGGCTACCACAGATACGCAGTATTTT. The encoded protein is CASSGATTDTQYF.

The V gene is TRBV19, the J gene TRBJ2-7, with D tentatively TRBD1 (6 bases). Trimming took 3 bases from V and 6 from J, leaving 18 bases between them. The V gene's germline CDR1 is LNHDA and CDR2 SQIVND (reference sequence). The CDR3 is 15 residues long. CDR3 bases: TGTGCCAGTAGTATCCCGGGACACCCTTTCGGCGAGCAGTACTTC. Its protein product is CASSIPGHPFGEQYF. Complete variable domain (other parts from reference TRBV19 and TRBJ2-7): DGGITQSPKYLFRKEGQNVTLSCEQNLNHDAMYWYRQDPGQGLRLIYYSQIVNDFQKGDIAEGYSVSREKKESFPLTVTSAQKNPTAFYLCASSIPGHPFGEQYFGPGTRLTVT.

The chain links TRBV18 to TRBJ1-4; TRBD1 matches 9 bases. Losses at the gene ends were 2 bases for V and 11 bases for J; bases not matched to a gene: 9. This CDR3 comprises 15 residues. Germline V lookup: CDR1 KGHSH, CDR2 LQKENI. The CDR3 DNA reads as TGTGCCAGCTCACCAGGCTGGGGACAGGGAGGGAAACTGTTTTTT. This translates into CASSPGWGQGGKLFF.

The chain carries TRBV5-1 and TRBJ2-3; 12 bases fit TRBD2. Germline V CDR1 and CDR2: SGHRS, YFSETQ. J lost 0 bases, V lost 7 bases, and 6 bases had no gene match. This CDR3 has 16 amino acids. This chain's CDR3 is CASPPSGGVSTDTQYF. In nucleotides, the CDR3 is TGCGCCAGCCCTCCTAGCGGGGGGGTGAGCACAGATACGCAGTATTTT.

This clone has only one observation. The chain links TRBV6-5 to TRBJ1-5; D is uncertain. The CDR3 contains 13 residues. Per the germline V gene, CDR1 is MNHEY and CDR2 is SVGAGI. V gave up 7 bases and J gave up 6 bases, with 13 bases separating them. This CDR3 reads CASTLSPVQPQHF. CDR3 bases: TGTGCCAGCACCCTATCCCCGGTTCAGCCCCAGCATTTT.

The rearrangement joins TRBV11-1 to TRBJ1-2; D remains unclear. This CDR3 has 13 residues. Germline V gene lookup returns CDR1 SGHAT and CDR2 FQDESV (reference sequence). The V end lost 3 bases, the J end lost 4 bases, and 9 bases lay between the germline ends. The CDR3 nucleotides read TGTGCCAGCAGCTTTTCCACGCGCTATGGCTACACCTTC. The encoded protein is CASSFSTRYGYTF.

The rearrangement uses TRBV28 and TRBJ1-5; 7 bases map to TRBD1. The CDR3 has 13 amino acids. The V segment lost 3 bases and the J segment 9 bases; nucleotides outside the gene matches: 5. CDR1 and CDR2 from the germline V gene are MDHEN and SYDVKM. Here the CDR3 reads CASSFRQGVPQHF. DNA of the CDR3: TGTGCCAGCAGTTTCCGACAGGGAGTGCCCCAGCATTTT.

In this sample, this clone turned up a few times. The rearrangement uses TRBV5-6 and TRBJ2-1; 9 bases align to TRBD2. V shed 3 bases, J shed 8 bases, and the junction held 12 bases outside the gene matches. The CDR3 length is 16 residues. CDR1 is SGHDT, CDR2 YYEEEE, per germline. The CDR3: CASSSSGRPGFYEQFF. DNA of the CDR3: TGTGCCAGCAGCTCCAGCGGGAGGCCTGGCTTCTATGAGCAGTTCTTC.

The chain uses TRBV5-5 and TRBJ2-5, with TRBD1 as a possible D gene (5 bases). The germline gives CDR1 SGHKS, CDR2 YYEKEE (reference sequence). V was trimmed by 0 bases and J by 5 bases, leaving 14 bases between them. The CDR3 covers 15 residues. The CDR3 spells CASSLDWAGWETQYF. CDR3 nucleotide sequence: TGTGCCAGCAGCTTGGATTGGGCAGGGTGGGAGACCCAGTACTTC.

This rearrangement joins TRBV9 to TRBJ1-2; the match to TRBD1 covers 10 bases. The CDR3 length is 13 residues. Trimming cost V 4 bases and J 8 bases; bases outside gene matches: 5. Germline-derived CDR1 and CDR2 are SGDLS and YYNGEE. The CDR3 region is CASSQTGGKGYTF. CDR3 coding DNA: TGTGCCAGCAGCCAGACAGGGGGCAAGGGCTACACCTTC.

This chain links TRBV4-1 with TRBJ1-3; TRBD1 is a possible D gene (6 bases). The germline CDR1 and CDR2 sequences are MGHRA and YSYEKL. V gave up 1 base and J gave up 6 bases, with 19 bases separating them. The CDR3 covers 17 residues. CDR3 sequence: CASSQVMGARLKNTIYF. The CDR3 nucleotides are TGCGCCAGCAGCCAAGTCATGGGGGCCAGGCTGAAAAACACCATATATTTT.

This clone showed up just once. This chain connects TRBV9 to TRBJ1-2, with D maybe TRBD1 (6 bases). V lost 4 bases, J lost 4 bases, and 14 bases lay in between. CDR3 size: 14 residues. Per germline, CDR1 SGDLS and CDR2 YYNGEE. CDR3 DNA: TGTGCCAGCAGCAAGAGACAGGACCCCTATGGCTACACCTTC. Translated, it gives CASSKRQDPYGYTF.

This sequence joins TRBV30 and TRBJ1-6; TRBD1 matches at 8 bases. Germline trimming cut 7 bases from V and 10 bases from J; bases unmatched to any gene: 9. The V gene's germline CDR1 is GTSNPN and CDR2 SVGIG (reference sequence). The CDR3 has 13 residues. The CDR3 reads CALQGVSRSPLHF. The CDR3 region has the DNA TGTGCCTTACAGGGGGTATCGCGATCACCCCTCCACTTT.

V and J are TRBV6-5 and TRBJ1-2; D remains unclear. The CDR3 totals 13 residues. Germline CDR1 and CDR2: MNHEY and SVGAGI. V lost 4 bases to trimming and J lost 1 base, with 7 bases between them. The CDR3 region has the DNA TGTGCCAGCAGTTTTACAGTTAACTATGGCTACACCTTC. This codes for CASSFTVNYGYTF.

The chain links TRBV4-2 to TRBJ2-2, with D maybe TRBD1 (6 bases). Trimming removed 0 bases at V and 6 bases at J, with 20 bases between. Germline CDR1 reads LGHNA; CDR2 reads YNFKEQ. The CDR3 spans 18 residues. The CDR3 bases are TGTGCCAGCAGCCAAGATCGTAGATGGACAGAACTCGCCGGGGAGCTGTTTTTT. Translating gives CASSQDRRWTELAGELFF.

The chain joins TRBV6-2 or TRBV6-3 to TRBJ2-1; no firm D call. The germline V gene encodes CDR1 MNHEY and CDR2 SVGEGT. The V end was cut by 5 bases, the J end by 11 bases, with 13 bases between. This CDR3 has 12 residues. CDR3 sequence reads: CASSRSTYKQFF. In DNA form, the CDR3 reads TGTGCCAGCAGTCGCTCGACTTATAAGCAGTTCTTC.

The chain recombines TRBV27 with TRBJ2-1; TRBD2 might be the D (5 bases). CDR1 and CDR2 (germline): MNHEY, SMNVEV (reference sequence). Trimming took 5 bases from V and 5 from J, leaving 10 bases between them. There are 13 residues in the CDR3. DNA of the CDR3: TGTGCCAGCAGTCGGACTCCTCACAATGAGCAGTTCTTC. The encoded protein is CASSRTPHNEQFF.

The rearrangement joins TRBV5-1 to TRBJ1-2; D is possibly TRBD1 (6 bases). The CDR3 extends over 13 amino acids. The V gene's germline CDR1 is SGHRS and CDR2 YFSETQ. V was shortened by 0 bases and J by 7 bases, with 10 bases between the two germline ends. The DNA of the CDR3 is TGCGCCAGCAGCTTGGAAACAGGGTCTGGCTACACCTTC. It is translated as CASSLETGSGYTF.

CDR3 residues: CASRTGLAGDQYF. The CDR3 coding sequence is TGTGCCAGCAGGACCGGGCTAGCGGGAGACCAGTACTTC. The gene calls are TRBV2 and TRBJ2-5; 10 nucleotides align to TRBD2. Germline CDR1 reads SNHLY; CDR2 reads FYNNEI. V was clipped by 6 bases and J by 10 bases; unmatched bases: 8. The CDR3 sequence is 13 residues long.

The chain uses TRBV5-1 and TRBJ1-1, with D hard to call. Germline values: CDR1 SGHRS, CDR2 YFSETQ. The CDR3 extends over 14 amino acids. The V end lost 1 base, the J end lost 2 bases, and 9 bases lay between the germline ends. CDR3 sequence reads: CASSLQQVNTEAFF. Written as DNA, the CDR3 is TGCGCCAGCAGCTTGCAGCAGGTTAACACTGAAGCTTTCTTT.

V and J are TRBV5-8 and TRBJ1-2; TRBD1 aligns across 7 bases. The CDR3 is 11 residues long. J gave up 10 bases and V 1 base, and 1 base lay outside the gene matches. Germline CDR1 reads SGHTS; CDR2 reads YDEGEE. The CDR3, as DNA: TGTGCCAGCAGCTTGAGGGGGCTCTACACCTTC. It yields the protein CASSLRGLYTF. The full variable domain, in which reference TRBV5-8 and TRBJ1-2 provide the parts outside the CDR3, is EAGVTQSPTHLIKTRGQQATLRCSPISGHTSVYWYQQALGLGLQFLLWYDEGEERNRGNFPPRFSGRQFPNYSSELNVNALELEDSALYLCASSLRGLYTFGSGTRLTVV.

V and J are TRBV5-1 and TRBJ2-1; TRBD1 matches 7 bases. The CDR3 extends over 14 amino acids. The ends lost 4 bases at V and 4 bases at J; junction bases unmatched: 5. Germline V lookup: CDR1 SGHRS, CDR2 YFSETQ. The CDR3 loop reads CASSPRDSYNEQFF. The CDR3, as DNA: TGCGCCAGCAGCCCCCGGGACAGTTACAATGAGCAGTTCTTC.

This clone was detected only once. The gene calls are TRBV4-3 and TRBJ2-1, with D possibly called TRBD1 or TRBD2 (5 bases each). Germline-derived CDR1 and CDR2 are LGHNA and YSLEER. The CDR3 extends over 13 amino acids. V lost 4 bases and J lost 13, with 17 bases in between. This CDR3 reads CASSLRGVGAQFF. The CDR3 DNA reads TGCGCCAGCAGCCTGAGAGGGGTGGGTGCTCAGTTCTTC.

This clone was detected only once. The V gene is TRBV27, the J gene TRBJ2-3; D possibly corresponds to TRBD1 (6 bases). This CDR3 has 20 residues. CDR1 and CDR2 from the germline V gene are MNHEY and SMNVEV (reference sequence). V shed 4 bases and J shed 1 base, with 27 bases lying between them. The CDR3 coding sequence is TGTGCCAGCAGTTCGCGGGTGGGGGCGATGGGGCAGCTACGCACAGATACGCAGTATTTT. Protein: CASSSRVGAMGQLRTDTQYF.

This clone was observed a handful of times. The chain carries TRBV7-2 and TRBJ1-3; D call uncertain. Deletions cut 5 bases from V and 5 bases from J, with 13 bases between. The CDR3 contains 14 residues. The germline gives CDR1 SGHTA, CDR2 FQGNSA. Here the CDR3 reads CASSPTAARNTIYF. CDR3 coding DNA: TGTGCCAGCAGCCCGACTGCAGCAAGAAACACCATATATTTT.